A single T cell receptor beta chain is shown here with its context. Its antigen is as yet unknown. The sample is drawn from a study of cytomegalovirus exposure and HLA in healthy donors. Study-wide findings and caveats: CMV serostatus stood as the only immune exposure information on hand. CMV antigen specificity of a few CMV-associated chains was confirmed in vitro. The study put under 200 TCR beta chains on its list as cytomegalovirus-associated.

The CDR3 length is 12 residues. Germline V lookup: CDR1 SGHTA, CDR2 FQGNSA. The V end was cut by 6 bases, the J end by 5 bases, with 11 bases between. The PCR had 60 Vbeta and 13 Jbeta primers. Original processing notes: Among the unique TCR beta chains that a later analysis counted, about 81 million in all, about 11 million were shared. Assay: immunoSEQ multiplex PCR; the TCRdb copy retains only in-frame clones and omits some. V and J calls and clone size follow that table, whereas D and trimming were derived from the DNA. The sample lists 45,000 to 75,000 clones, approximately 63% occurring once. Sequencing was performed on PBMCs. J is TRBJ2-7 and V is TRBV7-2, with D maybe TRBD2 (6 bases). The TCR comes from a woman aged 55 to 70 in good health and CMV-seropositive. CDR3 coding DNA: TGTGCCAGCAGTCAGGGCGGGGACGAGCAGTACTTC. Protein product: CASSQGGDEQYF.